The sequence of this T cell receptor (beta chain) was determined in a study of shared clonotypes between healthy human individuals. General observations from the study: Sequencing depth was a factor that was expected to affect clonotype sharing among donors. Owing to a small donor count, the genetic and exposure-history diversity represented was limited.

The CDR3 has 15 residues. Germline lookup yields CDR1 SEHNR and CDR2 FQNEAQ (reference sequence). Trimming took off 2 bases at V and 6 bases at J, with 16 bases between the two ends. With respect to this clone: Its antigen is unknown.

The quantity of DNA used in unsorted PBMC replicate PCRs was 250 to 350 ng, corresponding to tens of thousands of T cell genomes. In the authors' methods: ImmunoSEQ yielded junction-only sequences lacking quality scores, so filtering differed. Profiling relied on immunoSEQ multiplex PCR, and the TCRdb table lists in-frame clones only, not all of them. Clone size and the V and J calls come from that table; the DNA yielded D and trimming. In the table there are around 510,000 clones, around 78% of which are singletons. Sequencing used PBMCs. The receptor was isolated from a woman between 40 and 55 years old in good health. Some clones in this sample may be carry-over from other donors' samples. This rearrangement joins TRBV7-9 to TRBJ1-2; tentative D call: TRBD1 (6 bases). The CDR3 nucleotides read TGTGCCAGCAGCTTATGGGGGCAGGGGATGCATGGCTACACCTTC. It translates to CASSLWGQGMHGYTF.